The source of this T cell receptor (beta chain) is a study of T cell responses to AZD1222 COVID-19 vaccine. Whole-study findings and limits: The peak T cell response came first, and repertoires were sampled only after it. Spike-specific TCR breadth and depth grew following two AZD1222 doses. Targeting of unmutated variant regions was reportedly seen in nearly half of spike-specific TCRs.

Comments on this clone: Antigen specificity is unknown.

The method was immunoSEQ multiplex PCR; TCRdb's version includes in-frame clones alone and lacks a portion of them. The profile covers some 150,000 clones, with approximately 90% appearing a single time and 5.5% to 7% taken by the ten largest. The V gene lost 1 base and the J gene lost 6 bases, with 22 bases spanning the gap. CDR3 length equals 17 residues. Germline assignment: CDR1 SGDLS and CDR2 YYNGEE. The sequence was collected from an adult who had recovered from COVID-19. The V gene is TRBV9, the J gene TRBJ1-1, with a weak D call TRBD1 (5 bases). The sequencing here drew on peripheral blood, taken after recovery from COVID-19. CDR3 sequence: CASSVRAGGTFDPEAFF. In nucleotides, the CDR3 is TGTGCCAGCAGCGTACGTGCCGGGGGGACTTTTGACCCTGAAGCTTTCTTT.